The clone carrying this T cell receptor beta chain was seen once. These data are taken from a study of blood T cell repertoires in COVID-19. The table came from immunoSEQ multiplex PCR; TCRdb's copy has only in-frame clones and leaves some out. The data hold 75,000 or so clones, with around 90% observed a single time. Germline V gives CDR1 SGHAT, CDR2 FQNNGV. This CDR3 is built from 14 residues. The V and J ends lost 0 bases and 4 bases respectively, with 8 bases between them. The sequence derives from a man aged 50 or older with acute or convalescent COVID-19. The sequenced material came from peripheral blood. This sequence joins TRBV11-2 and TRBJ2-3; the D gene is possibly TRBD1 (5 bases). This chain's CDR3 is CASSLDWGPDTQYF. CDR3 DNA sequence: TGTGCCAGCAGCTTAGATTGGGGCCCAGATACGCAGTATTTT.